This T cell receptor beta chain is drawn from a study of T cell responses to AZD1222 COVID-19 vaccine. About the research overall: Second doses at about 4 or about 12 weeks were pooled. General study findings and limits: Of spike-specific TCRs, nearly half reportedly target regions left unmutated in variants. Donors, mostly white British, included more females; clonal diversity was possibly underestimated.

Concerning this clone: As yet, its antigen is unknown.

Libraries were prepared by immunoSEQ multiplex PCR; TCRdb keeps only in-frame clonotypes and omits some of them. The sample has 110,000 to 150,000 clones, 80% to 90% seen once; the top ten hold 8%. After removal of 2 bases from V and 4 bases from J, the junction contained 13 bases not matched to a gene. This CDR3 region has 17 residues. Germline V gene data show CDR1 as GTSNPN and CDR2 as SVGIG (reference sequence). The sample here was peripheral blood, taken on day 0 of AZD1222 vaccination. The rearrangement joins TRBV30 to TRBJ2-2; 7 nucleotides line up with TRBD1. The origin of this receptor is an adult in good health. CDR3 region: CAWSRQGAPGRTGELFF. CDR3 DNA sequence: TGTGCCTGGAGTAGACAGGGAGCCCCCGGCCGCACCGGGGAGCTGTTTTTT.